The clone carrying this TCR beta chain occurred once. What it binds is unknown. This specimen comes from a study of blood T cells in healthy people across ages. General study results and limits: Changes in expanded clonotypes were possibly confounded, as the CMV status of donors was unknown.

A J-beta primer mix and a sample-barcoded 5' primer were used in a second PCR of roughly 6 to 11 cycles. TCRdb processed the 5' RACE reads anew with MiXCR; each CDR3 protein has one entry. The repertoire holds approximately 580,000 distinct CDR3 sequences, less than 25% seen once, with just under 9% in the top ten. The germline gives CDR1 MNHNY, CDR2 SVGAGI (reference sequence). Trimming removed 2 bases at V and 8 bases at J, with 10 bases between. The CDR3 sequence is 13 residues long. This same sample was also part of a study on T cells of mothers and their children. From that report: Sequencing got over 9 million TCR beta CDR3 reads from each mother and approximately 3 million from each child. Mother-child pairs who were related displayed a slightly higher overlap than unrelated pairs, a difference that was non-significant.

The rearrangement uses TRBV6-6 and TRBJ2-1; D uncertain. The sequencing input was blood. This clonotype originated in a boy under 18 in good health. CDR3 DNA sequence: TGTGCCAGCAGTTACATGGGCAGCGATGAGCAGTTCTTC. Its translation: CASSYMGSDEQFF.